A selection of T cell receptor beta chains follows, all from one sample in a study of cytomegalovirus exposure and HLA in healthy donors. The assay was immunoSEQ multiplex PCR, and TCRdb's table has in-frame clones only and misses some. The sample table includes about 67,000 clones. Sequenced input: PBMCs. The receptor set was obtained from a man younger than 40 in good health and CMV-seropositive. The conserved cysteine and the conserved F or W are not part of the CDR3 here. A D gene is named only where the DNA matches it firmly.

d_gene,v_gene,CDR3aa
TRBD2,TRBV5-1,ASSSSGGAVDNEQF
TRBD1,TRBV4-2,ASSQGIGQGAEQPQH
-,TRBV15,ATTTGTTGNTIY
-,TRBV10-2,ASTLSLNRVYYGYT
TRBD1,TRBV6-5,ASSYEGQAYEQY
-,TRBV4-1,ASSQPFRGSSGNTIY
TRBD1,TRBV5-4,ASSSNRGGGELF
-,TRBV2,ASSQDSGANVLT
TRBD2,TRBV4-1,ASSQGLAGAYNEQF
-,TRBV6-1,ASSDPQGRNSPLH
-,TRBV11-1,ASSSRTAELPEAF
-,TRBV29-1,SGGQLMNTEAF
-,TRBV2,ASSYDRSTDTQY
TRBD1,TRBV19,ASSQSWDRPLYEQY
TRBD1,TRBV11-3,ASSPGTGTYTGELF
TRBD2,TRBV29-1,SAGGGDVNEQF
TRBD1,TRBV6-5,ASSVTGESLEAF
-,TRBV7-3,ASSPQGGYNEQF
-,TRBV5-1,ASSFGDTGELF
-,TRBV29-1,SVEEGGRGNQPQH
-,TRBV29-1,SVDGVAGRENTEAF
-,TRBV5-8,ASSGRSGNTIY
TRBD2,TRBV12-5,ASGLVTPLIAGGRQETQY
-,TRBV9,ASSVEPGGEQY
TRBD1,TRBV5-1,ASSLTGVQPQH
-,TRBV27,ASSFERGRSGPRY
TRBD1,TRBV7-9,ASSPPVPRGMDGYT
-,TRBV6-5,ASSFHAGAEGYT
-,TRBV10-3,AISESLERKEQF
TRBD1,TRBV4-1,ASSQDNRGETQY
-,TRBV10-1,ASSESRGMNTEAF
-,TRBV21-1,ASSKKGASTDTQY
TRBD1,TRBV19,ASQGADGYT
TRBD1,TRBV4-1,ASSHPGQERNEKLF
-,TRBV6-4,ASSGSSEQGEQF
TRBD2,TRBV4-1,ASSQVGAGGSYEQY
-,TRBV6-4,ASSDSGGGSEAF
TRBD1,TRBV7-2,ASSLRDRNTEAF
-,TRBV29-1,SVEDLAGTHEQY
TRBD1,TRBV18,ASSPRQGTGDGYT
-,TRBV30,AIQGTVLNTEDF
TRBD1,TRBV6-1,ASSGGQGVYGYT
TRBD1,TRBV6-1,ASSEYRGATNEKLF
TRBD2,TRBV5-4,ASTTSAEEQF
-,TRBV11-3,ASSLGSRFQETQY
TRBD2,TRBV5-1,ASSLALAGNYEQY
TRBD1,TRBV2,ASSELDRGDTGELF
-,TRBV6-5,ASSYSTGYGYT
TRBD2,TRBV29-1,SVAGLAGAADTQY
TRBD1,TRBV6-4,ASSEGTQGAFSPLH
-,TRBV30,AWRLQGTGELF
TRBD1,TRBV9,ASRQGNGELF
-,TRBV2,ASSVVRQGNQPQH
TRBD2,TRBV10-2,ASSDLAGLNTGELF
TRBD1,TRBV19,ASSIDQQGQGRRDTEAF
-,TRBV5-1,ASRLGPGPGTDTQY